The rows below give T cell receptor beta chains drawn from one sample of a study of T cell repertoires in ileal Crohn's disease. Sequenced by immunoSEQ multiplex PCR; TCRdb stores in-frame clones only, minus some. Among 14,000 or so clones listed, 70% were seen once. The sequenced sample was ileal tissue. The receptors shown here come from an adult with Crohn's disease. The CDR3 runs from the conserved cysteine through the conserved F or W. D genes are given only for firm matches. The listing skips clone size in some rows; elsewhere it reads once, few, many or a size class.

cdr3_nt: TGTGCCAGCCACACCGGGACAGGCAATCAGCCCCAGCATTTT
cdr3_aa: CASHTGTGNQPQHF
d_call: TRBD1
v_call: TRBV5-6
j_call: TRBJ1-5
clone_size: -

cdr3_nt: TGTGCCAGCAGCTTAGAGAGGGGGCTGGGGCAGCCCCAGCATTTT
cdr3_aa: CASSLERGLGQPQHF
d_call: TRBD1
v_call: TRBV7-9
j_call: TRBJ1-5
clone_size: -

cdr3_nt: TGCGCCAGCAGCTCTTCATACCAGGGGGCTAGGCAGTTCTTC
cdr3_aa: CASSSSYQGARQFF
d_call: TRBD1
v_call: TRBV5-1
j_call: TRBJ2-1
clone_size: medium-sized

cdr3_nt: TGCGCCAGCAACAGGGTGTCAGAGACCCAGTACTTC
cdr3_aa: CASNRVSETQYF
d_call: -
v_call: TRBV5-1
j_call: TRBJ2-5
clone_size: -

cdr3_nt: TGTGCCGGCGAGGTACGGTACTTC
cdr3_aa: CAGEVRYF
d_call: -
v_call: TRBV19
j_call: TRBJ2-7
clone_size: -

cdr3_nt: TGTGCCAGCAGCTCTCTCCGGACAGGGACGAACACCGGGGAGCTGTTTTTT
cdr3_aa: CASSSLRTGTNTGELFF
d_call: TRBD1
v_call: TRBV7-9
j_call: TRBJ2-2
clone_size: -

cdr3_nt: TGTGCCAGCAGGAGGACTAGCGGGGACGGGGATACGCAGTATTTT
cdr3_aa: CASRRTSGDGDTQYF
d_call: TRBD2
v_call: TRBV2
j_call: TRBJ2-3
clone_size: -

cdr3_nt: TGTGCCAGCAGCTACACCTCAGGGACCGGACACACCATATATTTT
cdr3_aa: CASSYTSGTGHTIYF
d_call: -
v_call: TRBV6-1
j_call: TRBJ1-3
clone_size: -

cdr3_nt: TGTGCCAGCAGCGGGTCGACAGGGGGCATAGGCAATCAGCCCCAGCATTTT
cdr3_aa: CASSGSTGGIGNQPQHF
d_call: TRBD1
v_call: TRBV7-8
j_call: TRBJ1-5
clone_size: -

cdr3_nt: TGTGCCATCAGTCGGGAGGGAAAAGAGACCCAGTACTTC
cdr3_aa: CAISREGKETQYF
d_call: TRBD2
v_call: TRBV10-3
j_call: TRBJ2-5
clone_size: -

cdr3_nt: TGTGCCATCGGCCCCAGGACCGACAATGAGCAGTTCTTC
cdr3_aa: CAIGPRTDNEQFF
d_call: -
v_call: TRBV10-3
j_call: TRBJ2-1
clone_size: -

cdr3_nt: TGTGCCAGCAGCCTCGACCCATGGGGAGGCACAGATACGCAGTATTTT
cdr3_aa: CASSLDPWGGTDTQYF
d_call: -
v_call: TRBV7-2
j_call: TRBJ2-3
clone_size: -

cdr3_nt: TGTGCCAGCAGACCCGGGACAGGGGAACCCGGGGAGCTGTTTTTT
cdr3_aa: CASRPGTGEPGELFF
d_call: TRBD1
v_call: TRBV6-4
j_call: TRBJ2-2
clone_size: -

cdr3_nt: TGTGCCAGCACCTATATGGGGGAGCAGTACTTC
cdr3_aa: CASTYMGEQYF
d_call: -
v_call: TRBV6-6
j_call: TRBJ2-7
clone_size: -

cdr3_nt: TGTGCCACCAGCAGAGAATCGGGGGAGACCCAGTACTTC
cdr3_aa: CATSRESGETQYF
d_call: -
v_call: TRBV15
j_call: TRBJ2-5
clone_size: -

cdr3_nt: TGTGCCAGCAGCTGGGGGTTGGATGGGGCCAACGTCCTGACTTTC
cdr3_aa: CASSWGLDGANVLTF
d_call: -
v_call: TRBV7-8
j_call: TRBJ2-6
clone_size: few

cdr3_nt: TGCGCCAGCAGCTTGGGGGGACTAGGCCCAGAGACCCAGTACTTC
cdr3_aa: CASSLGGLGPETQYF
d_call: TRBD2
v_call: TRBV5-1
j_call: TRBJ2-5
clone_size: -

cdr3_nt: TGTGCCAGTAGTATCCCACCGACAGGATCGTACCAGCCCCAGCATTTT
cdr3_aa: CASSIPPTGSYQPQHF
d_call: -
v_call: TRBV19
j_call: TRBJ1-5
clone_size: -

cdr3_nt: TGTGCCTGGACCCAGGGGGACCCGAGGGCACACGAGCAGTACTTC
cdr3_aa: CAWTQGDPRAHEQYF
d_call: TRBD1
v_call: TRBV30
j_call: TRBJ2-7
clone_size: -

cdr3_nt: TGTGCCAGCAGTACGGGACAGGGAGAACAGCCCCAGCATTTT
cdr3_aa: CASSTGQGEQPQHF
d_call: TRBD1
v_call: TRBV2
j_call: TRBJ1-5
clone_size: -